This T cell receptor beta chain was documented in a study of blood T cell repertoires in COVID-19 (dated by TCRdb to 2020 to 2022). Study-wide context: Samples covering the acute and convalescent phases of COVID-19 were provided by collaborators in the United States, Italy and Spain. The prospective study material was composed of cDNA or gDNA derived from T cells, B-cell-depleted T cells, or PBMCs. Samples came from the ongoing ImmuneRACE study (first 160 participants) plus 1,254 subjects from 6 global collaborators. The repertoires were made available in a free public database intended to serve as a resource for research on the immune response to SARS-CoV-2. A de-identified subject ID, COVID-19 status, age in years and sex were almost always included in the sample metadata. Where HLA class I and class II types were available, the types were taken from metadata supplied by the sample provider, not from assay-based typing. Deeply sampled blood TCRbeta repertoires from subjects exposed to, actively infected with, or recovered from COVID-19 were included in the dataset.

Worth noting for this clone: Its antigen has not been determined. No much larger clone exists at a distance of one base, and base qualities are not known.

TCRbeta CDR3 regions were amplified from genomic DNA by means of the immunoSEQ Assay, a bias-controlled multiplex PCR. The study's processing was this. The number of nucleated cells in each sample was estimated from the amplification of reference gene primers within the assay. To quantify the absolute abundance of each unique TCRbeta CDR3 rearrangement, sequence reads were collapsed and filtered. For each sample, productive Simpson clonality was calculated as the square root of Simpson's diversity index across productive rearrangements. What TCRdb holds here is the immuneACCESS table cut down to in-frame rearrangements. Part of the clones is not present; checked against another copy, under half of the missing clones reflect an unresolved V gene, and the others are unexplained. V, J and clone size are taken as reported in that table, and D and trimming were inferred from the DNA itself. In this sample the table shows approximately 350,000 clones, over 80% of which occur a single time. The ten most abundant clones make up nearly 6.5% of the sample.

Findings and caveats that apply to the study as a whole: The amount of clinical and demographic metadata varied by source and participant and was provided uncurated.

The CDR3 goes from the cysteine to the phenylalanine over 17 residues. This entry keeps only the CDR3 DNA: 51 bases, framed from base 1. In Seattle, one collaborating source enrolled patients while the infection was active and tracked those patients longitudinally over the course of disease. Collaborating institutions collected whole blood in K2EDTA tubes following their own protocols. For TCRbeta analysis, collaborators shipped samples in one of three forms: frozen whole blood, isolated PBMCs, or DNA extracted from either of those sample types. This chain joins TRBV1 to TRBJ2-5; no DNA check was done on the table's D call, TRBD2. TRBV1 is noted as a pseudogene. This receptor was identified in a woman aged 45-65 years with COVID-19, enrolled during active disease. The material sequenced was peripheral blood. The DNA sequence follows: TGCACCAGCAGCCAAAAGGACTCGGCTGGCATGGAAGAGACCCAGTACTTC. Translated, this gives CTSSQKDSAGMEETQYF.